This T cell receptor beta chain was retrieved from a study of blood T cell repertoires in COVID-19. Germline loops: CDR1 SNHLY, CDR2 FYNNEI. With V trimmed by 2 bases and J by 0 bases, 6 bases remained unmatched. The CDR3 sequence is 16 residues long. Participant-given clinical history determined each cohort assignment. Resolution of symptoms, clearance, or two negative PCRs was present in recovered Cohort 3 donors. Here immunoSEQ multiplex PCR was the method, and the copy in TCRdb shows in-frame clones only, minus some. The data show over 140,000 clones, with about 75% seen just once and under 3% held by the top ten.

V is TRBV2 and J is TRBJ1-2; 7 bases are shared with TRBD1. This TCR was recovered from a woman between 45 and 60 years old who had recovered from COVID-19. The sequenced material came from PBMCs or T cells enriched from blood (not recorded which). The CDR3 protein is CASSELRTGTNYGYTF. CDR3 nucleotides: TGTGCCAGCAGTGAACTACGGACAGGAACTAACTATGGCTACACCTTC.